Below are 14 T cell receptor beta chains sequenced from a single sample in a study of blood T cell repertoires in COVID-19 (dated by TCRdb to about 2020). The library was generated by the immunoSEQ multiplex PCR assay. TCRdb provides this immuneACCESS table in a form limited to in-frame rearrangements. Some clones are lacking; in checked studies, under half of them reflect an unresolved V gene, and why the rest are absent is not known. In all, the sample holds about 180,000 clones, and roughly 80% of those were seen once. More than 7.5% of the sample is in the top ten clones. Sequenced: peripheral blood. These receptors all come from a woman in her 70s with COVID-19, enrolled during active disease.

This chain connects TRBV5-6 to TRBJ2-7; TRBD2 agrees at 7 bases. The length of the CDR3 is 13 residues. CDR1 SGHDT and CDR2 YYEEEE come from the germline V gene. The ends lost 2 bases at V and 7 bases at J; junction bases unmatched: 6. The CDR3 here is CASSFGRREEQYF. CDR3 in DNA: TGTGCCAGCAGCTTCGGTCGGCGGGAGGAGCAGTACTTC.

The CDR3 region is CASSLRTSGRGDTQYF. The DNA of the CDR3 is TGTGCCAGCAGCTTACGGACTAGCGGGAGAGGAGATACGCAGTATTTT. The chain has TRBV7-3 and TRBJ2-3, with 13 bases lining up with TRBD2. This CDR3 spans 16 amino acids. V lost 2 bases and J lost 5; bases outside the gene matches: 4. The V gene's germline CDR1 is SGHTA and CDR2 FQGTGA.

J is TRBJ2-7 and V is TRBV28, with unresolved D. The germline V and J ends were trimmed by 3 bases and 3 bases, with 6 bases remaining between them. CDR3 length equals 12 residues. From germline, CDR1 is MDHEN and CDR2 SYDVKM. CDR3 sequence: CASSFGRYEQYF. CDR3 bases: TGTGCCAGCAGTTTTGGCCGCTACGAGCAGTACTTC.

The gene calls are TRBV10-1 and TRBJ2-2, with 8 nucleotides matching TRBD1. This CDR3 is built from 19 residues. V dropped 0 bases and J dropped 5; count of bases not matched to a gene: 14. Looked up from germline, CDR1 is WNHNN and CDR2 is SYGVQD (reference sequence). CDR3 protein: CASSESLSPGTGPTGELFF. The CDR3 DNA reads TGCGCCAGCAGTGAGTCTCTTAGTCCCGGGACAGGCCCGACCGGGGAGCTGTTTTTT.

The sample holds one count of this clone. CDR3 DNA: TGCGCCAGCAGCCTCGGGACAGGGGCGCTCTCTAGCACAGATACGCAGTATTTT. This gives the protein CASSLGTGALSSTDTQYF. This chain connects TRBV5-1 to TRBJ2-3; 10 bases align to TRBD1. Germline-derived CDR1 and CDR2 are SGHRS and YFSETQ. Trimming took 4 bases from V and 0 from J; bases not matched to a gene: 11. The CDR3 loop spans 18 amino acids.

This clone was observed a handful of times. The chain uses TRBV27 and TRBJ1-3, with 10 nucleotides matching TRBD1. CDR3 length: 18 residues. V dropped 5 bases and J dropped 4; count of bases not matched to a gene: 14. The germline V gene has CDR1 MNHEY and CDR2 SMNVEV (reference sequence). The CDR3 is CASSPRDRGPFSGNTIYF. Here the CDR3 DNA reads TGTGCCAGCAGTCCCCGGGACAGGGGCCCCTTTTCAGGAAACACCATATATTTT.

The chain joins TRBV5-6 to TRBJ2-7, with 11 bases identical to TRBD1. V was clipped by 4 bases and J by 5 bases; unmatched bases: 8. This CDR3 region has 15 residues. CDR1 and CDR2 (germline): SGHDT, YYEEEE. The DNA for the CDR3 is TGTGCCAGCAGCCCCACCGGACAGGGGGCTCACGAGCAGTACTTC. As protein: CASSPTGQGAHEQYF.

The chain joins TRBV3-1 (or the pseudogene TRBV3-2) to TRBJ2-1; 8 positions agree with TRBD2. In germline, CDR1 is LGHDT, CDR2 YNNKEL (reference sequence). V shed 1 base and J 5 bases; nucleotides not matched to a gene: 4. The CDR3 is 15 amino acids. CDR3 sequence reads: CASSQAGGLNNEQFF. The CDR3 nucleotides read TGTGCCAGCAGCCAAGCGGGAGGGCTGAACAATGAGCAGTTCTTC.

This clone was detected only once. The chain couples TRBV9 to TRBJ2-3, with TRBD2 matching over 11 bases. After removal of 1 base from V and 11 bases from J, the junction contained 6 bases not matched to a gene. This CDR3 has 14 amino acids. The germline CDR1 and CDR2 sequences are SGDLS and YYNGEE. This chain's CDR3 is CASSVTSGSGWQYF. The DNA of the CDR3 is TGTGCCAGCAGCGTAACTAGCGGGAGTGGGTGGCAGTATTTT.

This chain links TRBV9 with TRBJ2-1; 8 bases line up with TRBD2. CDR3 size: 15 residues. CDR1 and CDR2 (germline): SGDLS, YYNGEE. Trimming cost V 2 bases and J 15 bases; bases outside gene matches: 16. The CDR3, as DNA: TGTGCCAGCAGCGTCGCCGGGACTAGTCAAGCCGCACCGTTCTTC. It codes for CASSVAGTSQAAPFF.

The gene calls are TRBV9 and TRBJ1-2; 7 bases map to TRBD1. Germline lookup yields CDR1 SGDLS and CDR2 YYNGEE. The CDR3 loop spans 12 amino acids. The V segment lost 6 bases and the J segment 7 bases; nucleotides outside the gene matches: 6. Written as DNA, the CDR3 is TGTGCCAGCACCGGACAGGCTGGTGGCTACACCTTC. This sequence encodes CASTGQAGGYTF.

The chain uses TRBV4-1 and TRBJ2-1; TRBD2 might be the D (6 bases). The CDR3 is 14 residues long. Trimming left V 4 bases short and J 5 bases short, with 12 bases between. Germline-derived CDR1 and CDR2 are MGHRA and YSYEKL. DNA of the CDR3: TGCGCCAGCAGCCGTCCTAGCGAGAACAATGAGCAGTTCTTC. Amino acids: CASSRPSENNEQFF.

The chain joins TRBV3-1 (or the pseudogene TRBV3-2) to TRBJ1-1, with D perhaps TRBD1 (5 bases). This CDR3 region has 15 residues. The germline CDR1 and CDR2 sequences are LGHDT and YNNKEL (reference sequence). V lost 5 bases to trimming and J lost 0 bases, with 13 bases between them. CDR3 bases: TGTGCCAGCAGCTCATACAGGCTGATGAACACTGAAGCTTTCTTT. This gives the protein CASSSYRLMNTEAFF.

Here the CDR3 DNA reads TGTGCCAGCTCACCCGACAGGGGCACTGAAGCTTTCTTT. As protein: CASSPDRGTEAFF. The genes are TRBV18 and TRBJ1-1, with TRBD1 matching over 8 bases. The CDR3 runs to 13 residues. The ends lost 3 bases at V and 4 bases at J; junction bases unmatched: 1. From germline, CDR1 is KGHSH and CDR2 LQKENI.